This TCR beta chain was documented in a study of resident and recirculating memory T cells in vitiligo (dated by TCRdb to 2017 to 2018). As for the study more broadly: For TCR beta sequencing, each of a few stable vitiligo patients provided PBMCs along with epidermis taken by shave biopsy from two lesional and two nonlesional sites. The human TCR beta sequencing tested whether specific clones in lesional vitiligo skin differed from clones in nonlesional skin and blood. Without cell sorting, samples were homogenized immediately before genomic DNA was extracted using the Qiagen DNeasy Blood & Tissue Kit.

The research as a whole found: TCR sequences were not found to be conserved across biopsy sites or patients, suggesting that different lesions are infiltrated by different T cell clones, a pattern described as private specificity. Future mechanistic studies are needed so that the relative contributions of the lesion-infiltrating T cell clones and of human Trm versus Tcm pools can be evaluated. No unique dominant TCR clone was detected, and variation in clonality was observed among vitiligo lesions. By overlap and correlation analysis, no significant repertoire overlap was shown between biopsies, even within a single patient, except for each lesion compared with itself.

Vitiligo counted as stable when lesions had not changed during the previous 6 months. Stable patients also had to lack confetti depigmentation, a clinical sign of active vitiligo. Patients who had been treated within the previous three months were excluded. PBMCs were isolated from heparinized blood by Ficoll density gradient centrifugation and were subsequently flash-frozen. The CDR3, cysteine through phenylalanine, is 15 amino acids long. Left in the record is the CDR3 DNA by itself, 45 bases read in frame from the first base. Reading the germline V gene gives CDR1 SGHRS and CDR2 YFSETQ. V lost 2 bases and J lost 4 bases; the stretch between them is 13 bases long. The immunoSEQ hsTCRB kit was used to amplify TCR beta chains from the genomic DNA. TCR beta libraries were sequenced on an Illumina MiSeq instrument by the immunoSEQ service. Per the source publication's procedure: The immunoSEQ Analyzer was used to analyze the repertoire data. TCRdb's version of the immuneACCESS table is confined to in-frame rearrangements and falls short of the full clone set. An unresolved V gene accounts for under half of the shortfall where checked; the remainder is of unknown origin. Clonal size and the V and J genes are those of that table, whereas D and trimming came from the DNA. This sample lists more than 70,000 clones; about 90% were detected once. Roughly 5% of the sample belongs to the ten largest clones.

Concerning this clone itself: Its target antigen remains unknown. No base-level quality is on record; no much larger clone is a single base apart.

Recombination connected TRBV5-1 to TRBJ2-4; D gene: possibly TRBD2, on 5 matching bases. The TCR originated in a male donor with vitiligo. Material for sequencing was blood. This receptor carries the CDR3 CASSFAEGSKNIQYF. The sequenced DNA: TGCGCCAGCAGCTTCGCCGAGGGCAGTAAAAACATTCAGTACTTC.